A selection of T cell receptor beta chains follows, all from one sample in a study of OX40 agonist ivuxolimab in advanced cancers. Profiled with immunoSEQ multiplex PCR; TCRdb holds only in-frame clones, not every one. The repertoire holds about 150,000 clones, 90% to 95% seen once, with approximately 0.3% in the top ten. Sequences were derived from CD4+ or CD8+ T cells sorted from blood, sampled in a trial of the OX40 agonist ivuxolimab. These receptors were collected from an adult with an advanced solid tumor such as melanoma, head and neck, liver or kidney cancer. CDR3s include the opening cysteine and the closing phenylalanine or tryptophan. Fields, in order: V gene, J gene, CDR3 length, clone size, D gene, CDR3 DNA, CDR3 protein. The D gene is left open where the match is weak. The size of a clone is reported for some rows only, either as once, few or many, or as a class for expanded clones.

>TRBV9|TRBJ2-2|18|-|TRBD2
TGTGCCAGCAGCTTCCCCACCAGCGGGAGTTGGGACACCGGGGAGCTGTTTTTT
CASSFPTSGSWDTGELFF
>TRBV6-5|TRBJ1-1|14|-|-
TGTGCCAGCCGCCTGGACAGACTGAACACTGAAGCTTTCTTT
CASRLDRLNTEAFF
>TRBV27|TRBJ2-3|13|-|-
TGTGCCAGCACCGGCGGGAGCACAGATACGCAGTATTTT
CASTGGSTDTQYF
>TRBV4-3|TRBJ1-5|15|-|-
TGCGCCAGCAGCCAAGATCGCGCCGGGGGGCAGCCCCAGCATTTT
CASSQDRAGGQPQHF
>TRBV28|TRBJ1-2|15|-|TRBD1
TGTGCCAGCAACCCAGGGGGGGCAGGGCCCTATGGCTACACCTTC
CASNPGGAGPYGYTF
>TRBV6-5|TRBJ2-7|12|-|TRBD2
TGTGCCAGCAGTTACTCGACTAGCGGGGCGTACTTC
CASSYSTSGAYF
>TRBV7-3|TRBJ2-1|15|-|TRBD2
TGTGCCAGCAGCATTAGCGGGAAAGTAAGGAATGAGCAGTTCTTC
CASSISGKVRNEQFF
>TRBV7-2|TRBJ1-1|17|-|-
TGTGCCAGCAGCCGTGCTCGTCTAGCGTCAGCGGACACTGAAGCTTTCTTT
CASSRARLASADTEAFF
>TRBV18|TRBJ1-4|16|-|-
TGTGCCAGCTCACCCCCTTTAGGGGCAACTAATGAAAAACTGTTTTTT
CASSPPLGATNEKLFF
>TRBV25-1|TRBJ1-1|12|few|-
TGTGCCAGCAGTCAGGGGCGGACTGAAGCTTTCTTT
CASSQGRTEAFF
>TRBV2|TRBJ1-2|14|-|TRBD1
TGTGCCAGTAAGACAGGGACCGATCACCCTAGCTACACCTTC
CASKTGTDHPSYTF
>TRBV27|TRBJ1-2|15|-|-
TGTGCCAGCAGTTTAAGGCAGGGGCTGGGGGGTGGCTACACCTTC
CASSLRQGLGGGYTF
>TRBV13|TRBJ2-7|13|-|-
TGTGCCAGCAGCTTAGGGCCTAAGTACGAGCAGTACTTC
CASSLGPKYEQYF
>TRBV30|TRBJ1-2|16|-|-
TGTGCCTGGAGTGTATGGGGCCGGGACGGAAACTATGGCTACACCTTC
CAWSVWGRDGNYGYTF
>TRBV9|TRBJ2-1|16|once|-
TGTGCCAGCAGCGGGCGCCTGGGGGGAACCTACAATGAGCAGTTCTTC
CASSGRLGGTYNEQFF